Sequencing of this T cell receptor (beta chain) was carried out in a study of blood T cells in healthy people across ages. The germline CDR1 and CDR2 sequences are KGHSH and LQKENI. The V and J ends lost 3 bases and 1 base, in that order; junction bases with no gene match: 0. This CDR3 has 14 amino acids. About this clonotype itself: Because it lacks the conserved phenylalanine or tryptophan at the end, this CDR3 is likely a read error.

Donors each provided about 10 milliliters of peripheral blood. Using a J-beta primer mix together with a sample-barcoded 5' primer, a second PCR was run for roughly 6 to 12 cycles. TCRdb re-called the 5' RACE reads with MiXCR, one entry per CDR3 protein. This table holds 870,000 or so distinct CDR3 sequences, 29% found once. The genes are TRBV18 and TRBJ2-5; 9 bases fit TRBD1. This TCR came from a woman older than 75 in good health. The sample taken for sequencing was blood. CDR3 DNA sequence: TGTGCCAGCTCACCGGACAGGGGCCAAGAGACCCAGTACTGC. Its protein is CASSPDRGQETQYC.